A single sample gave rise to the 12 T cell receptor beta chains below, sequenced in a study of shared clonotypes between healthy human individuals. The repertoire was sequenced with immunoSEQ multiplex PCR; TCRdb's copy has only in-frame clones and lacks some. This sample has roughly 2.6 million clones, with roughly 92% found just once. The sample taken for sequencing was naive CD4+ T cells sorted from blood. The subset: CD45RA+ positively selected. These receptors originate from a man between 18 and 35 years old in good health.

The chain combines TRBV5-4 with TRBJ2-7; no clear D. The CDR3 extends over 14 amino acids. V shed 5 bases and J shed 0 bases, with 12 bases lying between them. The germline V gene encodes CDR1 SGHNT and CDR2 YYREEE (reference sequence). The CDR3 reads CASSPVGSSYEQYF. DNA for the CDR3: TGTGCCAGCAGTCCGGTGGGTAGCTCCTACGAGCAGTACTTC.

The chain has TRBV9 and TRBJ2-4; D possibly uses TRBD1 or TRBD2 (5 bases each). Trimming stripped 4 bases from V and 9 bases from J, with 14 bases between. Germline V gene sequence: CDR1 SGDLS, CDR2 YYNGEE. The CDR3 has 13 residues. CDR3 nucleotide sequence: TGTGCCAGCAGCTCTATGGATGGGGGCATTCAGTACTTC. It yields the protein CASSSMDGGIQYF.

The genes are TRBV6-1 and TRBJ2-1; perhaps D is TRBD1 or TRBD2 (5 bases each). The CDR3 totals 15 residues. Trimming shortened V by 6 bases and J by 4 bases, and 16 bases separated the two germline ends. Germline CDR1 is MNHNS and CDR2 is SASEGT. CDR3 nucleotide sequence: TGTGCCAGCAGGGGGACCTTAGTTCCATACAATGAGCAGTTCTTC. This encodes CASRGTLVPYNEQFF.

CDR3 amino acids: CASSPTSGGNYGYTF. The DNA for the CDR3 is TGTGCCAGCAGCCCTACTTCAGGGGGCAACTATGGCTACACCTTC. The J gene is TRBJ1-2, the V gene TRBV7-3, with 8 bases identical to TRBD1. CDR3 length: 15 residues. The germline gives CDR1 SGHTA, CDR2 FQGTGA. V trimming: 5 bases; J trimming: 2 bases; junction bases outside the gene matches: 7.

The chain couples TRBV6-6 to TRBJ2-3; TRBD1 agrees at 8 bases. The CDR3 contains 15 residues. The ends lost 5 bases at V and 2 bases at J; junction bases unmatched: 6. Germline CDR1 and CDR2: MNHNY and SVGAGI (reference sequence). CDR3 sequence: CASSGRTGITDTQYF. In DNA, the CDR3 is TGTGCCAGCAGTGGCCGGACAGGGATCACAGATACGCAGTATTTT.

The chain recombines TRBV21-1 with TRBJ2-5; the table's D call, TRBD2, was not checked against the DNA. TRBV21-1 is labeled a pseudogene. The CDR3 length is 13 residues. The CDR3 region is CASSPGVQETQYF. The CDR3, as DNA: TGTGCCAGCAGCCCCGGGGTTCAAGAGACCCAGTACTTC.

The chain couples TRBV9 to TRBJ1-1; no clear D. The CDR3 runs 15 residues. Germline CDR1 and CDR2: SGDLS and YYNGEE. V dropped 2 bases and J dropped 2 bases, with 13 bases sitting between them. The CDR3 region has the DNA TGTGCCAGCAGCGTTAATGCCCTGTCAAACACTGAAGCTTTCTTT. Translation: CASSVNALSNTEAFF.

The rearrangement joins TRBV4-2 to TRBJ2-2; D remains unclear. Looked up from germline, CDR1 is LGHNA and CDR2 is YNFKEQ. Trimming took 5 bases from V and 4 from J, leaving 17 bases between them. The CDR3 consists of 16 residues. CDR3 amino acids: CASSYYSFFGTGELFF. The CDR3 nucleotides are TGTGCCAGCAGCTATTACAGTTTTTTCGGCACCGGGGAGCTGTTTTTT.

The chain recombines TRBV6-5 with TRBJ2-3; 9 bases are a match to TRBD1. Germline V gene sequence: CDR1 MNHEY, CDR2 SVGAGI. V lost 4 bases, J lost 8 bases, and 7 bases stayed unmatched. The CDR3 sequence is 14 residues long. In nucleotides, the CDR3 is TGTGCCAGCAGTTCCTACAGGGGGCGAGGTACGCAGTATTTT. This sequence encodes CASSSYRGRGTQYF.

The V call is TRBV7-2, the J call TRBJ2-5; 12 nucleotides agree with TRBD2. The CDR3 covers 16 residues. Germline V gene lookup returns CDR1 SGHTA and CDR2 FQGNSA. V shed 5 bases and J 2 bases; nucleotides not matched to a gene: 6. CDR3 residues: CASSLGLAGEQETQYF. For the CDR3, the DNA is TGTGCCAGCAGCCTGGGACTAGCGGGCGAGCAAGAGACCCAGTACTTC.

The V gene is TRBV6-6, the J gene TRBJ2-7, with TRBD1 matching 11 bases. The length of the CDR3 is 13 residues. The germline V gene has CDR1 MNHNY and CDR2 SVGAGI (reference sequence). With V trimmed by 8 bases and J by 7 bases, 7 bases remained unmatched. CDR3 in amino acids: CASLGQGAREQYF. The CDR3 nucleotides are TGTGCCAGCCTCGGACAGGGGGCGCGGGAGCAGTACTTC.

This clone was picked up one time. The chain has TRBV5-1 and TRBJ2-2, with D maybe TRBD1 (5 bases). The V gene lost 2 bases and the J gene lost 1 base, with 12 bases spanning the gap. The CDR3 consists of 16 residues. Germline CDR1 reads SGHRS; CDR2 reads YFSETQ. The CDR3 here is CASSFSAGWNTGELFF. DNA of the CDR3: TGCGCCAGCAGCTTTTCGGCAGGGTGGAACACCGGGGAGCTGTTTTTT.